Listed here is a single T cell receptor beta chain. Its antigen is unknown. The sample belongs to a study of blood T cells in healthy people across ages. Study observations and caveats: In the absence of known donor CMV status, changes in expanded clonotypes were possibly confounded. Fewer expanded clones and more diversity marked long-lived versus aged donors.

After removal of 4 bases from V and 0 bases from J, the junction contained 9 bases not matched to a gene. This CDR3 is 16 amino acids long. CDR1 and CDR2 (germline): SGHRS, YFSETQ. For the second PCR, which ran for about 6 to 11 cycles, a sample-barcoded 5' primer and a J-beta primer mix were used. Via MiXCR, TCRdb re-called the 5' RACE reads, giving one row per CDR3 protein. The table shows around 1.7 million distinct CDR3 sequences, with approximately 28% occurring only once. V usage is TRBV5-1 and J usage is TRBJ2-7, with 8 bases fitting TRBD2. The sample taken for sequencing was blood. This sequence was found in a woman in her twenties or thirties in good health. As DNA, the CDR3 is TGCGCCAGCAGCACCCCGGGCGGGGGGAGCTCCTACGAGCAGTACTTC. This codes for CASSTPGGGSSYEQYF.